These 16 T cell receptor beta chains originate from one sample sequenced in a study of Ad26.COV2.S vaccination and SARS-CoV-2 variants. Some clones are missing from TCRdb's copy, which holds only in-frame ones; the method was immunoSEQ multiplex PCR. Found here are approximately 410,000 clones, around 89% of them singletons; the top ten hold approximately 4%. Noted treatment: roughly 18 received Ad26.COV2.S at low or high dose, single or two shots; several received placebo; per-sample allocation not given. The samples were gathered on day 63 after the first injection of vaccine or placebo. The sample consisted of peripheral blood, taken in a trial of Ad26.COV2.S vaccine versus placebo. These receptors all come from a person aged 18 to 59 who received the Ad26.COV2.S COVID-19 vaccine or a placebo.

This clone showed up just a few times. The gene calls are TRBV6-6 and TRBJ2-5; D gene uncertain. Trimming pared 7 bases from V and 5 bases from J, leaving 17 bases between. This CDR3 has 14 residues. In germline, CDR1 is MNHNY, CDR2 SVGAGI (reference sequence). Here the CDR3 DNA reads TGTGCCAGCAACCGTTTGTCGCAGATGGAGACCCAGTACTTC. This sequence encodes CASNRLSQMETQYF.

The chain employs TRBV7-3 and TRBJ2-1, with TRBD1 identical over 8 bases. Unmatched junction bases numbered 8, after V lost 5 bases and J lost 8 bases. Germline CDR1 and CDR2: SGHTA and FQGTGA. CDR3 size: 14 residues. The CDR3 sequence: CASSPIQGAHEQFF. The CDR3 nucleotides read TGTGCCAGCAGCCCCATTCAGGGGGCCCATGAGCAGTTCTTC.

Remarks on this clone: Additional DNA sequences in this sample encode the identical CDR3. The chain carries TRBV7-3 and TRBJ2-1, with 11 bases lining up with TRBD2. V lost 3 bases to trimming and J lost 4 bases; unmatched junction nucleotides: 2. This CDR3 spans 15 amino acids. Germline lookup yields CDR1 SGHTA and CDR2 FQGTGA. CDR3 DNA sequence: TGTGCCAGCAGCTTTAGCGGGGGGGCGTACAATGAGCAGTTCTTC. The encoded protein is CASSFSGGAYNEQFF.

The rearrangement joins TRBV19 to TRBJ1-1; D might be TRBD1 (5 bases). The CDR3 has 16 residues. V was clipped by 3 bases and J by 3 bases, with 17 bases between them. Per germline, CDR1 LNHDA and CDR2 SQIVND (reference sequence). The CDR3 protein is CASSIGVGQGDTEAFF. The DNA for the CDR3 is TGTGCCAGTAGTATTGGAGTGGGGCAGGGCGACACTGAAGCTTTCTTT.

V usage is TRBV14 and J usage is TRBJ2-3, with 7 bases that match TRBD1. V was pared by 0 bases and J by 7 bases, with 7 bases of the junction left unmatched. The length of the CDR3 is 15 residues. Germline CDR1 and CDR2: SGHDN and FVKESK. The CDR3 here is CASSQDRGSVYTQYF. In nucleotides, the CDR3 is TGTGCCAGCAGCCAAGACAGGGGGTCGGTATATACGCAGTATTTT.

The CDR3 protein is CASSLGDSYYGYTF. The DNA of the CDR3 is TGTGCCAGCAGCTTGGGAGACAGCTACTATGGCTACACCTTC. This chain uses TRBV5-4 with TRBJ1-2; a weak D match, TRBD1 (5 bases). CDR1 is SGHNT and CDR2 is YYREEE in the germline V gene (reference sequence). This CDR3 spans 14 amino acids. Between the trimmed V and J ends, which lost 0 bases and 3 bases, there was a span of 9 bases.

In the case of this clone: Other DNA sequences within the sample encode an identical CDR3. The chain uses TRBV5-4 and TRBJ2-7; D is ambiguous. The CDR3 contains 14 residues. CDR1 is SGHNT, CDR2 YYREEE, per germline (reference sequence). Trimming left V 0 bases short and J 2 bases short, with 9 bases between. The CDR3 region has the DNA TGTGCCAGCAGCTTGGCCCCAGGACCCTACGAGCAGTACTTC. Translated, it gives CASSLAPGPYEQYF.

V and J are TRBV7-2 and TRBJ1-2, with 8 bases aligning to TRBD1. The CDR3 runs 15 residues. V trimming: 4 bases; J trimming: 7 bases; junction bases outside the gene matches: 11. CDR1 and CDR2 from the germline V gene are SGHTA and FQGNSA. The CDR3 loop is CASSSRDRRTFGYTF. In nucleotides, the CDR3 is TGTGCCAGCAGCTCAAGGGACAGGAGAACCTTTGGCTACACCTTC.

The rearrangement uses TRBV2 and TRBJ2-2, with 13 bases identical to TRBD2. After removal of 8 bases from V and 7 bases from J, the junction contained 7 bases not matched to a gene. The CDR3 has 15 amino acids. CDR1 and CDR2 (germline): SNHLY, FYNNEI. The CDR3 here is CASELAGGHIGELFF. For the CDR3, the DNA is TGTGCCAGCGAACTAGCGGGGGGGCATATCGGGGAGCTGTTTTTT.

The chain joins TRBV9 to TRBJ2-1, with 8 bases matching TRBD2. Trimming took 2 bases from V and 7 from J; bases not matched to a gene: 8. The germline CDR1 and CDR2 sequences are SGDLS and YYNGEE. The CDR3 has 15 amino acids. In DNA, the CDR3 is TGTGCCAGCAGCGTCGCGGGGGGTAATGGAAATGAGCAGTTCTTC. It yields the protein CASSVAGGNGNEQFF.

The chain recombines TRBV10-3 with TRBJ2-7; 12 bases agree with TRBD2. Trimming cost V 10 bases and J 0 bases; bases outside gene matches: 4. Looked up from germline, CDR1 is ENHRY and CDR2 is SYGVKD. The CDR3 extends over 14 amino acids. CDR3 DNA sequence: TGTGCCACCGGGACTAGCGGGCGCTCCTACGAGCAGTACTTC. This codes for CATGTSGRSYEQYF.

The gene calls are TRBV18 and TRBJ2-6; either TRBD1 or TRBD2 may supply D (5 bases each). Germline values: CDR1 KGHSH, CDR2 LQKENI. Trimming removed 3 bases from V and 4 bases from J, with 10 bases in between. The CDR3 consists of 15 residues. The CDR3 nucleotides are TGTGCCAGCTCACCTGGGGGTCTGGGGGCCAACGTCCTGACTTTC. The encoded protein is CASSPGGLGANVLTF.

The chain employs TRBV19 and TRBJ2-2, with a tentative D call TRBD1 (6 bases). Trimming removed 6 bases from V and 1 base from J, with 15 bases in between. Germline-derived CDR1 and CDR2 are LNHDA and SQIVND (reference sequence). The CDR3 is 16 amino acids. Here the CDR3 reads CASSPATGLNTGELFF. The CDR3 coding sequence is TGTGCCAGTAGCCCTGCCACAGGGCTGAACACCGGGGAGCTGTTTTTT.

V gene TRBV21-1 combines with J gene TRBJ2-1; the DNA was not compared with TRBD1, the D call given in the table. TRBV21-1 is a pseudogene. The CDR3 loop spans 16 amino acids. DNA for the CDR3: TGTGCCAGCAGCCTACCGACAGGGGGGCCGTACAATGAGCAGTTCTTC. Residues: CASSLPTGGPYNEQFF.

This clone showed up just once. The CDR3 loop reads CASGGSYNSPLHF. The CDR3 coding sequence is TGTGCCAGCGGGGGGTCCTATAATTCACCCCTCCACTTT. The chain has TRBV2 and TRBJ1-6, with a possible D match to TRBD1 (5 bases). The CDR3 contains 13 residues. Germline assignment: CDR1 SNHLY and CDR2 FYNNEI. Trimming removed 8 bases from V and 1 base from J, with 6 bases in between.

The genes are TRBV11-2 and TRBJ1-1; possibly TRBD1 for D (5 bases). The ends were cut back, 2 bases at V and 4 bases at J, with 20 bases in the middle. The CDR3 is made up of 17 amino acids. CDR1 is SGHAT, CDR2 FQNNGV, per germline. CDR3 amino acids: CASSLWGPRGAGTEAFF. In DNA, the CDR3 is TGTGCCAGCAGCTTATGGGGCCCGCGGGGCGCGGGCACTGAAGCTTTCTTT.